A selection of T cell receptor beta chains follows, all from one sample in a study of naive CD8 T cells in extremely preterm neonates. The assay was immunoSEQ multiplex PCR, and TCRdb's table has in-frame clones only and misses some. The data contain over 5,500 clones, 95% to 99% of them singletons. Specimen: naive CD8+ T cells from cord blood. The receptors come from a newborn in good health. Both conserved end residues are trimmed from each CDR3.

V	J	CDR3
TRBV4-1	TRBJ1-6	ASSPGYNSPLH
TRBV9	TRBJ2-7	ASSSGGRDEQY
TRBV7-2	TRBJ2-3	ASSLSLRDTDTQY
TRBV5-6	TRBJ2-7	ASSLDGQGGYEQY
TRBV2	TRBJ2-7	ASRGRDYSYEQY
TRBV7-3	TRBJ2-3	ASSYLAGDTQY
TRBV9	TRBJ1-2	ASSVGQGGYT
TRBV7-9	TRBJ2-7	ASTPDERAALSEQY
TRBV7-9	TRBJ2-1	ASYRGYNEQF
TRBV10-3	TRBJ2-2	AISARTTNTGELF
TRBV6-1	TRBJ2-3	ASSVVTIGDTQY
TRBV9	TRBJ2-5	ASSVGLAGEETQY
TRBV7-2	TRBJ2-1	ASSPTVVENEQF
TRBV7-6	TRBJ2-2	ASSLDVGAGGSTGELF
TRBV2	TRBJ1-4	ASSEGQGRGEKLF
TRBV28	TRBJ2-5	ASRRGTWPPQETQY
TRBV28	TRBJ1-1	ASRRTVVNTEAF
TRBV27	TRBJ2-1	ASSLLAGGDNEQF
TRBV28	TRBJ2-3	ASSFLTDTQY
TRBV7-3	TRBJ2-3	ASSPSGGYTDTQY
TRBV27	TRBJ2-6	ASSPEWSPSGANVLT
TRBV13	TRBJ2-6	ASSSRDRGRSGANVLT
TRBV5-1	TRBJ2-7	ASSPTGSYEQY
TRBV4-3	TRBJ2-7	ASSQGTNSYEQY
TRBV7-2	TRBJ2-3	ASSLLAGGSTDTQY